This T cell receptor beta chain was profiled in a study of T-cell memory formation after mild COVID-19. Between the trimmed V and J ends, which lost 0 bases and 11 bases, there was a span of 8 bases. The CDR3 has 12 residues. Germline CDR1 and CDR2: SGHDT and YYEEEE. Sample barcodes and UMIs were carried by the TCR alpha and TCR beta cDNA libraries that 5'RACE generated with constant-segment primers. TCRdb fed the 5' RACE reads into MiXCR, producing one record per CDR3 protein. The sample holds hundreds of thousands of distinct CDR3 sequences, 16% seen once. The rearrangement joins TRBV5-6 to TRBJ1-4; D is ambiguous. The sequence derives from a man between 18 and 29 years old who had mild COVID-19 (a few samples of this study predate the infection). Cell type and time point are not known. The sequencing input was PBMCs or a T cell subset sorted from them (not recorded which). The CDR3 spells CASSLGPNKLFF. The CDR3 DNA follows: TGTGCCAGCAGCTTGGGACCTAACAAACTGTTTTTT.